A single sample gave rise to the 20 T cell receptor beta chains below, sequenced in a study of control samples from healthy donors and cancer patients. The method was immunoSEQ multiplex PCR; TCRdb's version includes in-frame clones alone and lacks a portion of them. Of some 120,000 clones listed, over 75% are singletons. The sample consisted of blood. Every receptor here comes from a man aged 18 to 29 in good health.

The CDR3 DNA sequence: TGCGCCAGCAGCTTAGCAGGGTACTCTGGAAACACCATATATTTT. Translated: CASSLAGYSGNTIYF. The chain links TRBV5-1 to TRBJ1-3; tentatively, D is TRBD1 (5 bases). The germline gives CDR1 SGHRS, CDR2 YFSETQ. The V gene lost 2 bases and the J gene lost 0 bases, with 9 bases spanning the gap. The CDR3 runs 15 residues.

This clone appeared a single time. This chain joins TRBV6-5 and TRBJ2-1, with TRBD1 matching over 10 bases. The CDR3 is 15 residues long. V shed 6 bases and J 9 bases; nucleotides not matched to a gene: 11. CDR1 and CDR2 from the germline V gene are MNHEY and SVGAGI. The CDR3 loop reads CASRSDRGRGGEQFF. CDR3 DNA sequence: TGTGCCAGCAGGTCCGACAGGGGGCGAGGAGGTGAGCAGTTCTTC.

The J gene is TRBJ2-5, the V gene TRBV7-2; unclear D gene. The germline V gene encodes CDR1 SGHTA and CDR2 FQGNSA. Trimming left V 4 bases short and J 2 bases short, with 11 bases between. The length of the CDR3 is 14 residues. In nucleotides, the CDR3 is TGTACCAGCAGCTCATTGGGGTCACAAGAGACCCAGTACTTC. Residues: CTSSSLGSQETQYF.

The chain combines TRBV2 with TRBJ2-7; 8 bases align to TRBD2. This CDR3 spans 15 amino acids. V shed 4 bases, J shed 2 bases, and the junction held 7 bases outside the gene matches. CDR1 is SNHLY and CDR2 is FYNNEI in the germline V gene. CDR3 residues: CASSGGLELPYEQYF. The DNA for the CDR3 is TGTGCCAGCAGTGGGGGACTAGAACTTCCCTACGAGCAGTACTTC.

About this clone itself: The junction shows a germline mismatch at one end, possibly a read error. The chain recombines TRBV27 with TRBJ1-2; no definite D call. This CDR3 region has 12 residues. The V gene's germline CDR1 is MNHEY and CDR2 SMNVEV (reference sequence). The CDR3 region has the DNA TGTGCCAGCAGTGGTGGTCCGACTTCTTACGCCTTC. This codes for CASSGGPTSYAF.

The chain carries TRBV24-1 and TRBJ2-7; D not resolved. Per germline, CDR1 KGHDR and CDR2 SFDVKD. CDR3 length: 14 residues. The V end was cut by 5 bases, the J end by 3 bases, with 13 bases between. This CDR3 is CATSARANFYEQYF. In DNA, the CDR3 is TGTGCCACCAGTGCAAGGGCCAATTTCTACGAGCAGTACTTC.

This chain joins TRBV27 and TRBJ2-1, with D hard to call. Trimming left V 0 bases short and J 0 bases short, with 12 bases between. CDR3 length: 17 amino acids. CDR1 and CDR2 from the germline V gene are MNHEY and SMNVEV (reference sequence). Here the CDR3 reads CASSLSTRLSSYNEQFF. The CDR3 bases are TGTGCCAGCAGTTTATCTACCCGCCTAAGCTCCTACAATGAGCAGTTCTTC.

The CDR3 DNA is TGTGCCAGCAGCCAAGATGGAGGGGGGTTGGCTTATGGCTACACCTTC. Amino acids: CASSQDGGGLAYGYTF. This chain links TRBV3-1 (or the pseudogene TRBV3-2) with TRBJ1-2, with D tentatively TRBD1 (6 bases). V shed 0 bases and J shed 5 bases, with 16 bases lying between them. Germline values: CDR1 LGHDT, CDR2 YNNKEL (reference sequence). The CDR3 sequence is 16 residues long.

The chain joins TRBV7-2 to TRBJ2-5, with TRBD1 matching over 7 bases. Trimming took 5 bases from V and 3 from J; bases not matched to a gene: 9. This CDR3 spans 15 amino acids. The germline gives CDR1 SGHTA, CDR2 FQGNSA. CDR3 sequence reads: CASSPDRDSKETQYF. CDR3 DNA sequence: TGTGCCAGCAGCCCAGACCGGGACAGCAAAGAGACCCAGTACTTC.

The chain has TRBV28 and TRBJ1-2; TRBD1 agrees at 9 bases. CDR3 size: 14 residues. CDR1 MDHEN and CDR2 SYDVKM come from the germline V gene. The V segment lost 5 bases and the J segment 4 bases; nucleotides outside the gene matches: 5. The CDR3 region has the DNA TGTGCCAGCAGTCGACAGGGGGATCCCTATGGCTACACCTTC. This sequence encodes CASSRQGDPYGYTF.

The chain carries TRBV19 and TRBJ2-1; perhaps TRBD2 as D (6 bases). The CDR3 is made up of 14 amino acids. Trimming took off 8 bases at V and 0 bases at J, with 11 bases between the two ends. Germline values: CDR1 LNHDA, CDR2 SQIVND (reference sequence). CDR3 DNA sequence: TGTGCCAGTGGGGGGTCTAGCTCCTACAATGAGCAGTTCTTC. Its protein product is CASGGSSSYNEQFF. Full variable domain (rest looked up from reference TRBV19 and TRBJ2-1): DGGITQSPKYLFRKEGQNVTLSCEQNLNHDAMYWYRQDPGQGLRLIYYSQIVNDFQKGDIAEGYSVSREKKESFPLTVTSAQKNPTAFYLCASGGSSSYNEQFFGPGTRLTVL.

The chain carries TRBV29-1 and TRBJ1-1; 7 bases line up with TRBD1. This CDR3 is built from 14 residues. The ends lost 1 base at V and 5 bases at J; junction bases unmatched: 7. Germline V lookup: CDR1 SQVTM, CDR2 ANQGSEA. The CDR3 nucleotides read TGCAGCGTTGAAGCCCCAGGGGGAGGAACTGAAGCTTTCTTT. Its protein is CSVEAPGGGTEAFF.

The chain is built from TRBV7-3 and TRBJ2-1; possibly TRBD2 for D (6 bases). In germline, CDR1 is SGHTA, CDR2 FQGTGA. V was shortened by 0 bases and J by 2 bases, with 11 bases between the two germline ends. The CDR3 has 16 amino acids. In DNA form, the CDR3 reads TGTGCCAGCAGCTTAACGTCGGGACTGACCTACAATGAGCAGTTCTTC. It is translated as CASSLTSGLTYNEQFF.

The CDR3 loop is CASSFSIAESSYEQYF. DNA for the CDR3: TGTGCCAGCAGCTTCTCCATAGCGGAATCCTCCTACGAGCAGTACTTC. The chain has TRBV13 and TRBJ2-7, with D perhaps matching TRBD2 (6 bases). With 3 bases removed from V and 0 bases from J, the gap between germline ends came to 15 bases. Looked up from germline, CDR1 is PRHDT and CDR2 is FYEKMQ (reference sequence). The CDR3 runs to 16 residues.

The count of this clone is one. The CDR3 bases are TGTGCCAGTAGTAGGACCAACAATGAGCAGTTCTTC. Its protein is CASSRTNNEQFF. This sequence joins TRBV19 and TRBJ2-1; D call uncertain. The CDR3 totals 12 residues. The germline CDR1 and CDR2 sequences are LNHDA and SQIVND (reference sequence). V shed 4 bases and J shed 5 bases, with 6 bases lying between them.

The CDR3 spells CASSSYNQPQHF. Here the CDR3 DNA reads TGTGCCAGCAGCTCATATAATCAGCCCCAGCATTTT. The V call is TRBV11-2, the J call TRBJ1-5; no definite D call. CDR3 length: 12 amino acids. The germline V gene encodes CDR1 SGHAT and CDR2 FQNNGV. V dropped 4 bases and J dropped 4 bases, with 5 bases sitting between them.

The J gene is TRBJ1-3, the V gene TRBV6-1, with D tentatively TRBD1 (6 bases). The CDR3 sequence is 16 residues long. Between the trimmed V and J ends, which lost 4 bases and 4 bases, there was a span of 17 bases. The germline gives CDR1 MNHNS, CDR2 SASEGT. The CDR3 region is CASSGFWDIVGNTIYF. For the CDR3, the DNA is TGTGCCAGCAGTGGGTTTTGGGACATCGTCGGAAACACCATATATTTT.

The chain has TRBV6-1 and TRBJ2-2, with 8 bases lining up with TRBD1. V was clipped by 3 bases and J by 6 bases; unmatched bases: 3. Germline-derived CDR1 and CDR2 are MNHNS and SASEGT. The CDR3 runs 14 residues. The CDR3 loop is CASSENRGAGELFF. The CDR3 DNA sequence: TGTGCCAGCAGTGAGAACAGGGGGGCCGGGGAGCTGTTTTTT.

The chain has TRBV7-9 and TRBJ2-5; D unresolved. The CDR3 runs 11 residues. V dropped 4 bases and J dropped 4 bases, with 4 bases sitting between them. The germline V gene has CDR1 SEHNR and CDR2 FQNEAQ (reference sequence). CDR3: CASSWAETQYF. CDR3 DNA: TGTGCCAGCAGCTGGGCAGAGACCCAGTACTTC.

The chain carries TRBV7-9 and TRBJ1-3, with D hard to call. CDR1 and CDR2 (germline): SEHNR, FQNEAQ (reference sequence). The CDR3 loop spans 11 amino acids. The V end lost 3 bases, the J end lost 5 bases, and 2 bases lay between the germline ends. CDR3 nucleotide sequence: TGTGCCAGCAGCTTCAGAAACACCATATATTTT. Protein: CASSFRNTIYF. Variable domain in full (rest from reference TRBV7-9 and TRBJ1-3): DTGVSQNPRHKITKRGQNVTFRCDPISEHNRLYWYRQTLGQGPEFLTYFQNEAQLEKSRLLSDRFSAERPKGSFSTLEIQRTEQGDSAMYLCASSFRNTIYFGEGSWLTVV.